This TCR beta chain was captured by sequencing in a study of blood T cell repertoires in COVID-19. Libraries were prepared by immunoSEQ multiplex PCR; TCRdb keeps only in-frame clonotypes and omits some of them. Here the sample spans 210,000 or so clones, more than 80% being singletons. The specimen sequenced was peripheral blood. This receptor was identified in a woman older than 75 with acute or convalescent COVID-19.

This CDR3 is CASSQDTGVVNEQYF. The CDR3 nucleotides are TGTGCCAGCAGCCAAGATACGGGGGTGGTGAACGAGCAGTACTTC. This chain uses TRBV3-1 (or the pseudogene TRBV3-2) with TRBJ2-7, with D maybe TRBD2 (6 bases). This CDR3 is built from 15 residues. Germline CDR1 is LGHDT and CDR2 is YNNKEL (reference sequence). V dropped 0 bases and J dropped 5 bases, with 14 bases sitting between them.